This T cell receptor beta chain was captured by sequencing in a study of blood T cell repertoires in COVID-19. Only in-frame clones appear in the TCRdb table, and some are missing; sequencing was by immunoSEQ multiplex PCR. The table has just under 65,000 clones, around 76% seen once. The CDR3 sequence is 13 residues long. Germline V gene sequence: CDR1 SEHNR, CDR2 FQNEAQ (reference sequence). V dropped 9 bases and J dropped 0 bases, with 8 bases sitting between them. V is TRBV7-9 and J is TRBJ1-4, with D perhaps matching TRBD1 (5 bases). The TCR originated in a human donor in a cohort sampled during active COVID-19. The source material was peripheral blood. The CDR3 nucleotides are TGTGCCAGTAAGACAGCAACTAATGAAAAACTGTTTTTT. This translates into CASKTATNEKLFF.